One sample yielded the 16 T cell receptor beta chains listed below, sequenced in a study of CD8+ T cells in alopecia areata. Sequencing templates came from extracted RNA that was reverse transcribed into cDNA. Measured with immunoSEQ multiplex PCR; TCRdb has only the in-frame clones, and not every one. The sample holds hundreds of thousands of clones; 50% to 65% are singletons and the top ten take approximately 0.5%. The material sequenced was CD4+ T cells sorted from blood, taken at week 0. The receptors come from a human donor with alopecia areata.

The chain couples TRBV25-1 to TRBJ2-1; D perhaps matches TRBD2 (6 bases). The V end was cut by 1 base, the J end by 6 bases, with 7 bases between. The CDR3 spans 13 residues. Germline-derived CDR1 and CDR2 are MGHDK and SYGVNS. CDR3 bases: TGTGCCAGCAGTGAATGGGGAGGCAATGAGCAGTTCTTC. This gives the protein CASSEWGGNEQFF. The full variable domain, its missing parts supplied by reference TRBV25-1 and TRBJ2-1, is EADIYQTPRYLVIGTGKKITLECSQTMGHDKMYWYQQDPGMELHLIHYSYGVNSTEKGDLSSESTVSRIRTEHFPLTLESARPSHTSQYLCASSEWGGNEQFFGPGTRLTVL.

The chain joins TRBV7-9 to TRBJ2-7; D gene uncertain. Trimming took 6 bases from V and 1 from J, leaving 10 bases between them. This CDR3 comprises 13 residues. CDR1 is SEHNR, CDR2 FQNEAQ, per germline (reference sequence). CDR3 sequence (DNA): TGTGCCAGCAGGGACGGCCCTTCCTACGAGCAGTACTTC. Encoded protein: CASRDGPSYEQYF.

This clone was seen only a few times. The J gene is TRBJ1-5, the V gene TRBV13; D remains ambiguous. Germline V lookup: CDR1 PRHDT, CDR2 FYEKMQ (reference sequence). The CDR3 is 16 residues long. Trimming cost V 5 bases and J 1 base, with 15 bases left between them. The DNA for the CDR3 is TGTGCCAGCAGCGCTAGGGCCCACGGAAGCAATCAGCCCCAGCATTTT. It specifies CASSARAHGSNQPQHF.

This clone has more than one count but fewer than ten. J is TRBJ2-1 and V is TRBV6-5, with D perhaps TRBD2 (6 bases). CDR3 length equals 15 residues. Trimming shortened V by 2 bases and J by 9 bases, and 17 bases separated the two germline ends. Germline lookup yields CDR1 MNHEY and CDR2 SVGAGI. The CDR3 DNA reads as TGTGCCAGCAGTTACGCGGGATCGTTCTATCGTGAGCAGTTCTTC. Translated, it gives CASSYAGSFYREQFF.

The gene calls are TRBV2 and TRBJ2-7, with 11 bases aligning to TRBD2. V shed 5 bases and J 6 bases; nucleotides not matched to a gene: 9. CDR1 and CDR2 from the germline V gene are SNHLY and FYNNEI. The CDR3 is 15 residues long. The CDR3 protein is CASSYLAGGLSEQYF. The CDR3 DNA reads TGTGCCAGCAGTTACTTAGCGGGGGGGCTATCCGAGCAGTACTTC.

The J gene is TRBJ2-3, the V gene TRBV30, with D perhaps TRBD2 (6 bases). This CDR3 is built from 16 residues. The V and J ends lost 4 bases and 2 bases respectively, with 19 bases between them. Looked up from germline, CDR1 is GTSNPN and CDR2 is SVGIG (reference sequence). This CDR3 reads CAWTSGSRALTDTQYF. CDR3 nucleotides: TGTGCCTGGACCTCCGGGAGCAGAGCTCTCACAGATACGCAGTATTTT.

Comment on this clone: Within the sample, other DNA sequences also encode this same CDR3. The J gene is TRBJ1-5, the V gene TRBV18, with a weak D call TRBD1 (5 bases). V shed 6 bases and J shed 3 bases, with 12 bases lying between them. This CDR3 has 14 amino acids. Germline V gene sequence: CDR1 KGHSH, CDR2 LQKENI. The CDR3 spells CASSPGRDNQPQHF. The CDR3 coding sequence is TGTGCCAGCTCCCCCGGCAGGGACAATCAGCCCCAGCATTTT. The full variable domain, completed using reference TRBV18 and TRBJ1-5, is NAGVMQNPRHLVRRRGQEARLRCSPMKGHSHVYWYRQLPEEGLKFMVYLQKENIIDESGMPKERFSAEFPKEGPSILRIQQVVRGDSAAYFCASSPGRDNQPQHFGDGTRLSIL.

The chain recombines TRBV4-1 with TRBJ1-2, with 7 positions matching TRBD1. Germline loops: CDR1 MGHRA, CDR2 YSYEKL. The ends lost 6 bases at V and 4 bases at J; junction bases unmatched: 8. CDR3 length equals 14 residues. In DNA form, the CDR3 reads TGCGCCAGCAGTCATCCCGGGACAGCCTATGGCTACACCTTC. Amino acids: CASSHPGTAYGYTF.

J is TRBJ2-5 and V is TRBV30; TRBD2 matches at 9 bases. The trim removed 2 bases at V and 10 bases at J, leaving 11 bases unmatched. Per the germline V gene, CDR1 is GTSNPN and CDR2 is SVGIG (reference sequence). CDR3 length: 14 amino acids. CDR3 in amino acids: CAWSTLREGVDQYF. In nucleotides, the CDR3 is TGTGCCTGGAGTACTCTGCGGGAGGGGGTCGACCAGTACTTC.

CDR3 protein: CASSLFTDTQYF. The CDR3 nucleotides read TGTGCCAGCAGCCTATTCACAGATACGCAGTATTTT. The chain links TRBV7-3 to TRBJ2-3; D call uncertain. V was clipped by 5 bases and J by 2 bases, with 5 bases between them. The CDR3 loop spans 12 amino acids. Germline V lookup: CDR1 SGHTA, CDR2 FQGTGA.

The V and J genes are TRBV29-1 and TRBJ1-1, with D perhaps matching TRBD1 (5 bases). V lost 2 bases, J lost 1 base, and 11 bases lay in between. Per germline, CDR1 SQVTM and CDR2 ANQGSEA. CDR3 length: 14 amino acids. The DNA for the CDR3 is TGCAGCGTTGAAATGGGACGAAGGAACACTGAAGCTTTCTTT. This gives the protein CSVEMGRRNTEAFF.

This chain uses TRBV29-1 with TRBJ2-3; D gene uncertain. Germline CDR1 is SQVTM and CDR2 is ANQGSEA. V gave up 6 bases and J gave up 2 bases, with 12 bases separating them. The CDR3 contains 13 residues. CDR3 DNA sequence: TGCAGCGTCCGAGGTAGGGCCACAGATACGCAGTATTTT. Protein product: CSVRGRATDTQYF.

In its sample, this clone was seen a few times. The chain carries TRBV2 and TRBJ2-1, with D possibly TRBD2 on 6 matching bases. The V gene's germline CDR1 is SNHLY and CDR2 FYNNEI. V lost 8 bases and J lost 6, with 17 bases in between. There are 14 residues in the CDR3. The CDR3 DNA is TGTGCCAGCCTCAGAACTAGCAGTGGCAATGAGCAGTTCTTC. Translation: CASLRTSSGNEQFF.

This clone was seen a few times. The V gene is TRBV9, the J gene TRBJ1-1, with D uncertain. The germline gives CDR1 SGDLS, CDR2 YYNGEE. The V and J ends lost 2 bases and 3 bases respectively, with 8 bases between them. The CDR3 is 13 amino acids. The CDR3 spells CASSVTYYTEAFF. Here the CDR3 DNA reads TGTGCCAGCAGCGTTACCTACTACACTGAAGCTTTCTTT.

This chain connects TRBV5-1 to TRBJ2-7; 9 bases match TRBD1. The length of the CDR3 is 14 residues. V shed 4 bases and J 7 bases; nucleotides not matched to a gene: 9. Germline CDR1 is SGHRS and CDR2 is YFSETQ. The CDR3 coding sequence is TGCGCCAGCAGCCCGACAGGGGGATTGCGTGAGCAGTACTTC. It encodes CASSPTGGLREQYF.

The gene calls are TRBV6-5 and TRBJ2-7; D remains unclear. The CDR3 is 14 amino acids. Germline assignment: CDR1 MNHEY and CDR2 SVGAGI. V was pared by 2 bases and J by 0 bases, with 8 bases between. As DNA, the CDR3 is TGTGCCAGCAGTTACGCACGGCTCTCCTACGAGCAGTACTTC. This translates into CASSYARLSYEQYF.